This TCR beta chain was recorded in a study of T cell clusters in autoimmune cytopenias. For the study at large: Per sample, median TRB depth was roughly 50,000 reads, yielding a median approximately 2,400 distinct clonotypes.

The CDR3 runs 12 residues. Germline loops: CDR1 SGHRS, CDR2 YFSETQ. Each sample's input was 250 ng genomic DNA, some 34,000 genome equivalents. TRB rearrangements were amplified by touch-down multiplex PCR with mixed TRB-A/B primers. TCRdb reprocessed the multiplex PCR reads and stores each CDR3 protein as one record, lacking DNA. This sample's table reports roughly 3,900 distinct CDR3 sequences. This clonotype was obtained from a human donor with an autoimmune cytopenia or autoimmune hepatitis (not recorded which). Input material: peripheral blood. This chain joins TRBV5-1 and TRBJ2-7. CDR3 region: CASSLSGNEQYF.